The present entry profiles one T cell receptor beta chain with its context. Looked up from germline, CDR1 is MNHEY and CDR2 is SVGEGT. V shed 5 bases, J shed 4 bases, and the junction held 19 bases outside the gene matches. This CDR3 region has 18 residues. Sequencing used immunoSEQ multiplex PCR; TCRdb keeps in-frame clones, though not all of them. Here the sample spans about 71,000 clones, roughly 91% being singletons. These data come from a study of control samples from healthy donors and cancer patients. Source material: PBMCs. The chain recombines TRBV6-2 or TRBV6-3 with TRBJ1-2, with 7 bases matching TRBD1. This TCR derives from a man aged 55 to 70 with lung cancer. The CDR3 sequence: CASSRPGQLTDPPYGYTF. The CDR3 DNA follows: TGTGCCAGCAGTCGCCCGGGACAGCTAACCGATCCCCCCTATGGCTACACCTTC.